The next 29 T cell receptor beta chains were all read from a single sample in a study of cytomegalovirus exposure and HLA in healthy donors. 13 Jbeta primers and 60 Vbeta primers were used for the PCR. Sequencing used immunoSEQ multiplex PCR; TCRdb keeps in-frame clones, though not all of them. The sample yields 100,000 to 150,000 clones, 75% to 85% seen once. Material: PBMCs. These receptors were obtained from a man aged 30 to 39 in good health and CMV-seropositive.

CDR3 sequence reads: CASSLYRGLRFRIDEKLFF. Written as DNA, the CDR3 is TGTGCCAGCAGCTTATACAGGGGGCTAAGGTTTCGGATAGATGAAAAACTGTTTTTT. The rearrangement joins TRBV7-9 to TRBJ1-4; TRBD1 matches 9 bases. Trimming took 2 bases from V and 6 from J; bases not matched to a gene: 16. The CDR3 spans 19 residues. Germline-derived CDR1 and CDR2 are SEHNR and FQNEAQ (reference sequence).

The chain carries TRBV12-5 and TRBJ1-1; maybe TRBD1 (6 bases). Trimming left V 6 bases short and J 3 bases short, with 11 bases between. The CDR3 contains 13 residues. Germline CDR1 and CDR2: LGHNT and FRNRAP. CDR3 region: CASGGGGYTEAFF. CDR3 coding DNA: TGTGCTAGTGGGGGAGGGGGTTACACTGAAGCTTTCTTT.

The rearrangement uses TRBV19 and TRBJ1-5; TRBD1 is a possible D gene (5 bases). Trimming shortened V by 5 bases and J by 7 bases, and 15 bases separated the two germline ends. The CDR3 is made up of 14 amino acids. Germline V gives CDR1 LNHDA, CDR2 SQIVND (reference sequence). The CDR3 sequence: CASSFSGSSQPQHF. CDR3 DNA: TGTGCCAGTAGTTTTTCAGGGTCGAGCCAGCCCCAGCATTTT. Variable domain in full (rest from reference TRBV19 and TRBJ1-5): DGGITQSPKYLFRKEGQNVTLSCEQNLNHDAMYWYRQDPGQGLRLIYYSQIVNDFQKGDIAEGYSVSREKKESFPLTVTSAQKNPTAFYLCASSFSGSSQPQHFGDGTRLSIL.

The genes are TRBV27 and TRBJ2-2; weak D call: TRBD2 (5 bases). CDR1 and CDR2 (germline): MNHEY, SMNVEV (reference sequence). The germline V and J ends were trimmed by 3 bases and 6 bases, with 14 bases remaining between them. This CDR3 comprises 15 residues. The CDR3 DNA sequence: TGTGCCAGCAGTTTGGAAAGGGTGGGAGCCGGGGAGCTGTTTTTT. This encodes CASSLERVGAGELFF.

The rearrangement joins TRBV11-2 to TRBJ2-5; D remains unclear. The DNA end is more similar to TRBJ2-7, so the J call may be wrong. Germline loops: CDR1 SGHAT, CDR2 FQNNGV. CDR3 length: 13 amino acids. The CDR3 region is CASSLEQLYEQYF. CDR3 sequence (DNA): TGTGCCAGCAGCTTAGAACAGCTCTACGAGCAGTACTTC.

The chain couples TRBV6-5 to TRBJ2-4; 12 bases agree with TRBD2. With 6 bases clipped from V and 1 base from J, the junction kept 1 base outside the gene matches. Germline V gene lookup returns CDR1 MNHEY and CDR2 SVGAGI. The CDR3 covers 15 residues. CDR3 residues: CASRGTSGAKNIQYF. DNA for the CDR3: TGTGCCAGCAGGGGGACTAGCGGGGCCAAAAACATTCAGTACTTC.

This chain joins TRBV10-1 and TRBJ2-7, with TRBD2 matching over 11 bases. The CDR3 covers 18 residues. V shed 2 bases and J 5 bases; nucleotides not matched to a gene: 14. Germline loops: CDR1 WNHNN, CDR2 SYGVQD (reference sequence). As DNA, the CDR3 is TGCGCCAGCAGTGAGGCTAGCGGGGGGTCGCACCCTTACAACGAGCAGTACTTC. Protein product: CASSEASGGSHPYNEQYF.

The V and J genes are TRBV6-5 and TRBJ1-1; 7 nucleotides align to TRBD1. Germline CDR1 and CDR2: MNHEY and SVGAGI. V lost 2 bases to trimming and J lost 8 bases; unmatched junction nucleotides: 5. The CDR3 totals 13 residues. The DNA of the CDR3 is TGTGCCAGCAGTTACCATGGGACAGCAGAAGCTTTCTTT. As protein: CASSYHGTAEAFF.

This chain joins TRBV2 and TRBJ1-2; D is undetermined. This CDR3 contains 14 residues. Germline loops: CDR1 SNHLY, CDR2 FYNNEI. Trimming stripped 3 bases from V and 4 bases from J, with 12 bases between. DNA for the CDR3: TGTGCCAGCAGTGATCCCCTTTCCCTCTATGGCTACACCTTC. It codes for CASSDPLSLYGYTF.

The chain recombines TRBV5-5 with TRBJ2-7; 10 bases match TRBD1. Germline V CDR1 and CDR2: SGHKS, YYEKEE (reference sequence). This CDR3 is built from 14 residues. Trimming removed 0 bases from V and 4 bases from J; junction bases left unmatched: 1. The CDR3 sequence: CASSLGQGAYEQYF. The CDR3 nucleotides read TGTGCCAGCAGCTTGGGACAGGGGGCATACGAGCAGTACTTC.

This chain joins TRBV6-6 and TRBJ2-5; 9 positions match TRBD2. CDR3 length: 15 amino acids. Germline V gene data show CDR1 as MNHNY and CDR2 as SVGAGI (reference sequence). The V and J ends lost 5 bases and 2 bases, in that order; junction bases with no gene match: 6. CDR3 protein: CASSPKSGGQETQYF. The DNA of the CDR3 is TGTGCCAGCAGTCCCAAAAGCGGGGGGCAAGAGACCCAGTACTTC.

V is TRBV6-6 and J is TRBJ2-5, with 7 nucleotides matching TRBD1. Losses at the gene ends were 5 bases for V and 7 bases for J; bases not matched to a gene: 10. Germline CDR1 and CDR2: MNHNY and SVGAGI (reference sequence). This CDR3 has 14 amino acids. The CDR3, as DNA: TGTGCCAGCAGTACTGAGGACAGGTCCGGGACCCAGTACTTC. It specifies CASSTEDRSGTQYF.

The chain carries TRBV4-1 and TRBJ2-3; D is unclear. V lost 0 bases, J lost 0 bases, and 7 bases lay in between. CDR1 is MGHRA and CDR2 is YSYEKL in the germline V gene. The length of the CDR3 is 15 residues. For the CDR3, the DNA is TGCGCCAGCAGCCAAGAATTGCGGAGCACAGATACGCAGTATTTT. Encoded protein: CASSQELRSTDTQYF.

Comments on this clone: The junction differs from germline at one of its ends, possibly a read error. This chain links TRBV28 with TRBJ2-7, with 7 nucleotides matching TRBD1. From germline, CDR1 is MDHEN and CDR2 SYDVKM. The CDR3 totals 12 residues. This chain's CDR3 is CASSTYRGFRGF. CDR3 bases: TGTGCCAGCAGCACCTACAGGGGCTTCAGGGGCTTC. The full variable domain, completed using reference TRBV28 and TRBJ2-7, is DVKVTQSSRYLVKRTGEKVFLECVQDMDHENMFWYRQDPGLGLRLIYFSYDVKMKEKGDIPEGYSVSREKKERFSLILESASTNQTSMYLCASSTYRGFRGFGPGTRLTVT.

Here the CDR3 reads CSVESETGELFF. CDR3 in DNA: TGCAGCGTTGAGTCCGAGACCGGGGAGCTGTTTTTT. This chain joins TRBV29-1 and TRBJ2-2; D not resolved. This CDR3 region has 12 residues. Trimming shortened V by 3 bases and J by 5 bases, and 7 bases separated the two germline ends. Germline V CDR1 and CDR2: SQVTM, ANQGSEA.

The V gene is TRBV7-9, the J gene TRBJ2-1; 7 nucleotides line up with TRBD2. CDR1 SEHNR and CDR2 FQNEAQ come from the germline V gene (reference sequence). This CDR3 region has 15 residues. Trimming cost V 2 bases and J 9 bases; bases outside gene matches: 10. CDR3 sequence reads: CASSLSGGIRLEQFF. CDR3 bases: TGTGCCAGCAGCTTATCGGGGGGAATTAGACTTGAGCAGTTCTTC.

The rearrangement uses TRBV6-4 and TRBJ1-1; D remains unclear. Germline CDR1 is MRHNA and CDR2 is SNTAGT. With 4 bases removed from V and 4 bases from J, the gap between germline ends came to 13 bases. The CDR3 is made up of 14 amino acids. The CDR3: CASSVSSRGTEAFF. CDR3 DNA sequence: TGTGCCAGCAGTGTGAGCAGCCGGGGCACTGAAGCTTTCTTT.

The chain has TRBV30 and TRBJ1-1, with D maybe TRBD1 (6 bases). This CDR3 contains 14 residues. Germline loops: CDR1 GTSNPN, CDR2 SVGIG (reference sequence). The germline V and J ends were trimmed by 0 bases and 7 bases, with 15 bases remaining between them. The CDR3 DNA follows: TGTGCCTGGAGTGTACTCGTTGGGGGCGGTGAAGCTTTCTTT. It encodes CAWSVLVGGGEAFF.

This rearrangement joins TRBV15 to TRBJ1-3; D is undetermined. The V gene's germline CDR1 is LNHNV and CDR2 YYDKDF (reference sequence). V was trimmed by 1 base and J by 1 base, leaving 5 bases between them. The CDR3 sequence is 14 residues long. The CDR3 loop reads CATSRGVSGNTIYF. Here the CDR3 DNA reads TGTGCCACCAGCAGAGGAGTGTCTGGAAACACCATATATTTT.

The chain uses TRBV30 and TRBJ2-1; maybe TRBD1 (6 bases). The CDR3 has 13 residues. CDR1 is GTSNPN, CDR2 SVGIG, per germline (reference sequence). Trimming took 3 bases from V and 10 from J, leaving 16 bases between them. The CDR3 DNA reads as TGTGCCTGGAGGGAGGACAGCCGGAAAGAGCAGTTCTTC. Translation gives CAWREDSRKEQFF. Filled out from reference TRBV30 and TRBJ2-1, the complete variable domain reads SQTIHQWPATLVQPVGSPLSLECTVEGTSNPNLYWYRQAAGRGLQLLFYSVGIGQISSEVPQNLSASRPQDRQFILSSKKLLLSDSGFYLCAWREDSRKEQFFGPGTRLTVL.

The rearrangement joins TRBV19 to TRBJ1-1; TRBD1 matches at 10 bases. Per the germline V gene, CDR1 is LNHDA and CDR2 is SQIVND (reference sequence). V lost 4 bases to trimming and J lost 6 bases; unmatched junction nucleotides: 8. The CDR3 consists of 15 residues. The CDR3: CASSTRQGAISEAFF. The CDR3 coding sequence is TGTGCCAGTAGTACCCGACAGGGGGCTATCTCTGAAGCTTTCTTT.

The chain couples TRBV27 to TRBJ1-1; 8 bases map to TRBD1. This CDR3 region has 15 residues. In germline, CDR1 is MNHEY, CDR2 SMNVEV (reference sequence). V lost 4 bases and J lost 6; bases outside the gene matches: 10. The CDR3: CASSSARTGRSEAFF. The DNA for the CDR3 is TGTGCCAGCAGTTCCGCCCGGACAGGGCGGTCTGAAGCTTTCTTT.

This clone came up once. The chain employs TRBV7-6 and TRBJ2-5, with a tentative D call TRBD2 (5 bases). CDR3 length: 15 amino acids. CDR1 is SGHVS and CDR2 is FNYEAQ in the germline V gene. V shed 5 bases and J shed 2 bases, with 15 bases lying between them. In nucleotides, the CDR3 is TGTGCCAGCAGCCCCGCGGAAGGGAGACAAGAGACCCAGTACTTC. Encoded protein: CASSPAEGRQETQYF.

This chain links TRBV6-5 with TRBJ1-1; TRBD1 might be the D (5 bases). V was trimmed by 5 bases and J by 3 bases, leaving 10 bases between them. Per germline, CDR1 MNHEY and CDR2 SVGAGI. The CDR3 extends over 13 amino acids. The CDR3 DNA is TGTGCCAGCAGTGAAGGAGGGGACACTGAAGCTTTCTTT. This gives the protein CASSEGGDTEAFF.

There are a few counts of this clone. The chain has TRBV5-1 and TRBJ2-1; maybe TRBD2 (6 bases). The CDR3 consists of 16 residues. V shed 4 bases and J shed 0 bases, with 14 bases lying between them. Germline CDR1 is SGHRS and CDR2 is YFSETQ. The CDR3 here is CASSLGGGVSYNEQFF. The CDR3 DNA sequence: TGCGCCAGCAGCCTTGGTGGCGGGGTCTCCTACAATGAGCAGTTCTTC.

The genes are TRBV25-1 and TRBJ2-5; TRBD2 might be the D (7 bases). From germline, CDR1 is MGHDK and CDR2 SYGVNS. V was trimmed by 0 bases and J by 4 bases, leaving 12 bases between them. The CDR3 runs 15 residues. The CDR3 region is CASSEYSGGGETQYF. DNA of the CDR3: TGTGCCAGCAGTGAATATTCGGGGGGCGGAGAGACCCAGTACTTC.

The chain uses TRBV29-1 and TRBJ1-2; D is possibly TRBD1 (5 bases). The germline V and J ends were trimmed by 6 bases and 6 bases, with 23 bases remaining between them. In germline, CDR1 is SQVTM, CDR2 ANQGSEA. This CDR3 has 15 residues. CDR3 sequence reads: CSVVGGTAMANGYTF. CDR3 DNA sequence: TGCAGCGTCGTGGGGGGGACGGCGATGGCAAATGGCTACACCTTC.

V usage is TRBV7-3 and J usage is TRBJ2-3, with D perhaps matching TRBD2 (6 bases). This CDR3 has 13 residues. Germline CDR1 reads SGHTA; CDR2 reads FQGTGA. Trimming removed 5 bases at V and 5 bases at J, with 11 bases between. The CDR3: CASSPGGGDTQYF. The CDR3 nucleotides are TGTGCCAGCAGCCCCGGGGGTGGAGATACGCAGTATTTT.

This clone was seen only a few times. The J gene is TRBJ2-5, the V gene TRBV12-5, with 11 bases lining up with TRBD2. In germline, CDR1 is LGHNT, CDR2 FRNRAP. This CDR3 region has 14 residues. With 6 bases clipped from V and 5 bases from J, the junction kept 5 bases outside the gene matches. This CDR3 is CASGPRTSGETQYF. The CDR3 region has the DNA TGTGCTAGTGGACCCCGGACTAGCGGGGAGACCCAGTACTTC.